Sequencing of this T cell receptor beta chain was carried out in a study of beta chain features in type 1 diabetes. A few counts support this clone. The CDR3 covers 17 residues. Trimming took 1 base from V and 9 from J; bases not matched to a gene: 8. Per the germline V gene, CDR1 is SGHDN and CDR2 is FVKESK. Heparinised blood was drawn once per donor, averaging about 0.11 L. The authors reverse transcribed all of the isolated RNA, so sequencing captured expressed TCRB transcripts. Generated by immunoSEQ multiplex PCR, the TCRdb table keeps only in-frame clones and is missing some. The data hold approximately 330,000 clones, with about 11% observed a single time.

The genes are TRBV14 and TRBJ2-1; 14 bases are a match to TRBD2. Sequenced input: naive CD4+ T cells from blood. This TCR was recovered from a woman younger than 45 in good health. CDR3 DNA: TGTGCCAGCAGCCAAGGTCGGGGACTAGCGGGAGTTAGTGAGCAGTTCTTC. It is translated as CASSQGRGLAGVSEQFF.